Each of the 32 T cell receptor beta chains below was sequenced from the same sample in a study of T cell responses to AZD1222 COVID-19 vaccine. The protocol was immunoSEQ multiplex PCR, while the TCRdb copy is restricted to in-frame clones and leaves out a portion. The sample lists over 110,000 clones; about 93% were seen once. The sequencing used peripheral blood, collected on day 0 of AZD1222 vaccination. Source of these receptors: an adult in good health.

This chain links TRBV9 with TRBJ2-5; D possibly corresponds to TRBD2 (6 bases). The CDR3 is made up of 14 amino acids. The germline V and J ends were trimmed by 0 bases and 7 bases, with 13 bases remaining between them. Germline values: CDR1 SGDLS, CDR2 YYNGEE. CDR3 sequence: CASSVAVAVGTQYF. The CDR3 region has the DNA TGTGCCAGCAGCGTAGCAGTAGCGGTGGGGACCCAGTACTTC.

The genes are TRBV29-1 and TRBJ1-4; 8 bases align to TRBD1. CDR3 length: 15 amino acids. The V and J ends lost 1 base and 2 bases, in that order; junction bases with no gene match: 3. The germline V gene encodes CDR1 SQVTM and CDR2 ANQGSEA. CDR3 amino acids: CSVEGGQGTNEKLFF. CDR3 coding DNA: TGCAGCGTTGAAGGTGGACAGGGCACTAATGAAAAACTGTTTTTT. The variable domain in full, with the rest retrieved from reference TRBV29-1 and TRBJ1-4, is SAVISQKPSRDICQRGTSLTIQCQVDSQVTMMFWYRQQPGQSLTLIATANQGSEATYESGFVIDKFPISRPNLTFSTLTVSNMSPEDSSIYLCSVEGGQGTNEKLFFGSGTQLSVL.

The rearrangement joins TRBV12-3 or TRBV12-4 to TRBJ1-1; no reliable D call. V was cut by 4 bases and J by 3 bases, with 6 bases left in between. This CDR3 region has 12 residues. The CDR3 DNA sequence: TGTGCCAGCAGTTCTCGGCACACTGAAGCTTTCTTT. Translation gives CASSSRHTEAFF.

The J gene is TRBJ2-3, the V gene TRBV19, with 10 bases lining up with TRBD2. This CDR3 region has 17 residues. The germline V gene has CDR1 LNHDA and CDR2 SQIVND (reference sequence). The V segment lost 3 bases and the J segment 8 bases; nucleotides outside the gene matches: 14. The CDR3 nucleotides read TGTGCCAGTAGTATTAGGCTAGCGGGAGACATAGCGGTTACGCAGTATTTT. Its translation: CASSIRLAGDIAVTQYF.

The rearrangement joins TRBV5-1 to TRBJ2-7, with D possibly matching TRBD2 (6 bases). This CDR3 contains 15 residues. V shed 3 bases and J shed 3 bases, with 16 bases lying between them. Germline CDR1 and CDR2: SGHRS and YFSETQ. The CDR3 sequence: CASSWQTGTYYEQYF. Written as DNA, the CDR3 is TGCGCCAGCAGCTGGCAAACCGGGACTTACTACGAGCAGTACTTC.

The chain carries TRBV5-6 and TRBJ1-2; D ambiguous. Trimming took 0 bases from V and 4 from J, leaving 7 bases between them. This CDR3 region has 13 residues. Germline CDR1 reads SGHDT; CDR2 reads YYEEEE. The CDR3 loop reads CASSLGRVYGYTF. The CDR3 DNA reads as TGTGCCAGCAGCTTGGGGCGGGTCTATGGCTACACCTTC.

On this clone itself: In the same sample, other DNA sequences code for this CDR3. Written as DNA, the CDR3 is TGCGCCAGCAGCCTGACAGATACGCAGTATTTT. This codes for CASSLTDTQYF. The rearrangement links TRBV5-1 to TRBJ2-3, with no clear D. Germline CDR1 reads SGHRS; CDR2 reads YFSETQ. The CDR3 is 11 amino acids. The V end lost 4 bases, the J end lost 3 bases, and 3 bases lay between the germline ends.

The chain is built from TRBV12-5 and TRBJ2-7; TRBD2 matches at 11 bases. Per the germline V gene, CDR1 is LGHNT and CDR2 is FRNRAP. This CDR3 has 17 amino acids. The junction had 6 bases not matched to a gene; V was cut back by 0 bases and J by 2 bases. CDR3 sequence (DNA): TGTGCTAGTGGTTTGGTACTAGGGACTAGCGGCCCCTACGAGCAGTACTTC. It specifies CASGLVLGTSGPYEQYF.

The V gene is TRBV9, the J gene TRBJ2-7; D may match TRBD1 or TRBD2 (5 bases each). The germline V gene has CDR1 SGDLS and CDR2 YYNGEE. The CDR3 covers 14 residues. Trimming removed 0 bases from V and 7 bases from J, with 14 bases in between. CDR3 DNA: TGTGCCAGCAGCGTAGGGGGGTCCTTCCCAGAGCAGTACTTC. Its protein product is CASSVGGSFPEQYF.

This clone was seen just once. The chain uses TRBV7-2 and TRBJ1-1; the D is unclear. The germline CDR1 and CDR2 sequences are SGHTA and FQGNSA. The CDR3 totals 13 residues. The V gene lost 5 bases and the J gene lost 10 bases, with 17 bases spanning the gap. CDR3 loop: CASSPLSVTRAFF. In DNA form, the CDR3 reads TGTGCCAGCAGCCCCCTATCGGTAACTAGAGCTTTCTTT.

The CDR3 spells CASSPSGVSYNSPLHF. As DNA, the CDR3 is TGTGCCAGCAGCCCATCTGGGGTTTCCTATAATTCACCCCTCCACTTT. The chain joins TRBV3-1 (or the pseudogene TRBV3-2) to TRBJ1-6; unclear D gene. Germline assignment: CDR1 LGHDT and CDR2 YNNKEL (reference sequence). V lost 4 bases and J lost 1, with 11 bases in between. There are 16 residues in the CDR3.

The chain couples TRBV3-1 (or the pseudogene TRBV3-2) to TRBJ1-2; D ambiguous. The CDR3 extends over 15 amino acids. The germline gives CDR1 LGHDT, CDR2 YNNKEL (reference sequence). Trimming removed 1 base at V and 7 bases at J, with 16 bases between. In nucleotides, the CDR3 is TGTGCCAGCAGCCAAGCGAACGAGGCGTTGCGTGGCTACACCTTC. Protein product: CASSQANEALRGYTF.

The gene calls are TRBV6-2 or TRBV6-3 and TRBJ2-7, with D possibly matching TRBD1 (6 bases). CDR1 MNHEY and CDR2 SVGEGT come from the germline V gene. CDR3 length: 15 amino acids. The V gene lost 6 bases and the J gene lost 2 bases, with 17 bases spanning the gap. The CDR3 loop is CASSQPPTGTYEQYF. The DNA for the CDR3 is TGTGCCAGCAGCCAACCACCGACAGGAACCTACGAGCAGTACTTC.

The V gene is TRBV5-1, the J gene TRBJ2-1; tentatively, D is TRBD2 (6 bases). The CDR3 runs 15 residues. Trimming removed 0 bases from V and 2 bases from J, with 9 bases in between. From germline, CDR1 is SGHRS and CDR2 YFSETQ. The DNA of the CDR3 is TGCGCCAGCAGCTTGGTGAGGGAGGCCTACAATGAGCAGTTCTTC. As protein: CASSLVREAYNEQFF.

The chain has TRBV7-2 and TRBJ1-2; 9 bases match TRBD1. This CDR3 spans 14 amino acids. The V gene end was trimmed by 0 bases and the J gene end by 7 bases; junction bases not matched to a gene: 3. Germline V lookup: CDR1 SGHTA, CDR2 FQGNSA. Written as DNA, the CDR3 is TGTGCCAGCAGCTTAGCCGGGGACAGGGCTGGCTACACCTTC. Its translation: CASSLAGDRAGYTF. Drawing the rest from reference TRBV7-2 and TRBJ1-2, the complete variable domain is GAGVSQSPSNKVTEKGKDVELRCDPISGHTALYWYRQSLGQGLEFLIYFQGNSAPDKSGLPSDRFSAERTGGSVSTLTIQRTQQEDSAVYLCASSLAGDRAGYTFGSGTRLTVV.

V usage is TRBV27 and J usage is TRBJ1-1; maybe TRBD1 (6 bases). Trimming removed 2 bases at V and 0 bases at J, with 13 bases between. Germline lookup yields CDR1 MNHEY and CDR2 SMNVEV (reference sequence). The CDR3 contains 16 residues. The CDR3 DNA sequence: TGTGCCAGCAGTTTAAGTGTGGGACATATGAACACTGAAGCTTTCTTT. It codes for CASSLSVGHMNTEAFF.

V gene TRBV6-1 combines with J gene TRBJ2-5; no reliable D call. This CDR3 has 13 amino acids. Deletions cut 2 bases from V and 5 bases from J, with 9 bases between. CDR1 is MNHNS and CDR2 is SASEGT in the germline V gene. CDR3 bases: TGTGCCAGCAGTGAACGTCACACGGAGACCCAGTACTTC. Its protein is CASSERHTETQYF.

This chain connects TRBV12-3 or TRBV12-4 to TRBJ1-1, with D unresolved. V was clipped by 0 bases and J by 3 bases, with 5 bases between them. The CDR3 spans 13 residues. CDR3 nucleotides: TGTGCCAGCAGTTTAGCTGCGGACACTGAAGCTTTCTTT. Translated: CASSLAADTEAFF.

J is TRBJ2-7 and V is TRBV6-5, with 10 positions matching TRBD2. The germline V gene encodes CDR1 MNHEY and CDR2 SVGAGI. Trimming took 0 bases from V and 6 from J; bases not matched to a gene: 8. This CDR3 is built from 16 residues. CDR3 amino acids: CASSYSMGTSVTEQYF. DNA of the CDR3: TGTGCCAGCAGTTACTCGATGGGGACTAGCGTGACCGAGCAGTACTTC.

The chain combines TRBV19 with TRBJ1-6, with D possibly being TRBD1 (6 bases). Trimming took 6 bases from V and 7 from J, leaving 13 bases between them. The CDR3 covers 14 residues. CDR1 LNHDA and CDR2 SQIVND come from the germline V gene (reference sequence). The CDR3 here is CASRTGLTNSPLHF. DNA for the CDR3: TGTGCCAGTAGAACAGGGTTGACGAATTCACCCCTCCACTTT.

The rearrangement uses TRBV14 and TRBJ2-1; 14 nucleotides match TRBD2. With V trimmed by 8 bases and J by 9 bases, 6 bases remained unmatched. Germline V CDR1 and CDR2: SGHDN, FVKESK. The CDR3 runs 14 residues. CDR3 nucleotide sequence: TGTGCCAGCCGACTAGCGGGGGGGCCATTTGAGCAGTTCTTC. Protein product: CASRLAGGPFEQFF.

The chain joins TRBV4-1 to TRBJ2-7; D gene unclear. This CDR3 is 15 amino acids long. V was pared by 0 bases and J by 1 base, with 10 bases between. CDR1 MGHRA and CDR2 YSYEKL come from the germline V gene. Written as DNA, the CDR3 is TGCGCCAGCAGCCAAGATGCCGGAGAGTCCTACGAGCAGTACTTC. The encoded protein is CASSQDAGESYEQYF.

This chain links TRBV7-2 with TRBJ2-3; unclear D gene. V lost 3 bases, J lost 6 bases, and 10 bases lay in between. This CDR3 is built from 13 residues. CDR1 is SGHTA, CDR2 FQGNSA, per germline. Here the CDR3 DNA reads TGTGCCAGCAGCTTGGCCCCCCCCGATACGCAGTATTTT. This sequence encodes CASSLAPPDTQYF.

The gene calls are TRBV2 and TRBJ2-7; TRBD1 agrees at 7 bases. V trimming: 10 bases; J trimming: 0 bases; junction bases outside the gene matches: 9. CDR3 length: 14 residues. Germline lookup yields CDR1 SNHLY and CDR2 FYNNEI. The CDR3: CANRRDSLSYEQYF. Here the CDR3 DNA reads TGTGCCAACAGACGGGACAGCCTCTCCTACGAGCAGTACTTC.

The gene calls are TRBV27 and TRBJ1-6; D call uncertain. Germline values: CDR1 MNHEY, CDR2 SMNVEV (reference sequence). Trimming took off 3 bases at V and 10 bases at J, with 7 bases between the two ends. The CDR3 loop spans 12 amino acids. The CDR3 DNA reads as TGTGCCAGCAGTTTTCCGAGGTCACCCCTCCACTTT. Its protein is CASSFPRSPLHF.

Only one count was recorded for this clone. The rearrangement links TRBV7-9 to TRBJ1-6; possibly TRBD1 for D (6 bases). V lost 3 bases, J lost 2 bases, and 11 bases lay in between. Germline CDR1 reads SEHNR; CDR2 reads FQNEAQ (reference sequence). The CDR3 spans 16 residues. CDR3 nucleotide sequence: TGTGCCAGCAGCTTCCTAGGACAGACCTATAATTCACCCCTCCACTTT. Residues: CASSFLGQTYNSPLHF. The variable domain in full, with the rest retrieved from reference TRBV7-9 and TRBJ1-6, is DTGVSQNPRHKITKRGQNVTFRCDPISEHNRLYWYRQTLGQGPEFLTYFQNEAQLEKSRLLSDRFSAERPKGSFSTLEIQRTEQGDSAMYLCASSFLGQTYNSPLHFGNGTRLTVT.

The V and J genes are TRBV3-1 (or the pseudogene TRBV3-2) and TRBJ2-3; no reliable D call. Looked up from germline, CDR1 is LGHDT and CDR2 is YNNKEL (reference sequence). Trimming removed 1 base from V and 7 bases from J, with 6 bases in between. The CDR3 totals 12 residues. The CDR3 DNA sequence: TGTGCCAGCAGCCAAGGCGTTAATACGCAGTATTTT. Encoded protein: CASSQGVNTQYF.

This clone was observed a handful of times. The CDR3 nucleotides are TGTGCCAGCAGGGGATTAAATAGGGACTATGGCTACACCTTC. Protein product: CASRGLNRDYGYTF. The rearrangement uses TRBV6-5 and TRBJ1-2, with no clear D. Germline CDR1 is MNHEY and CDR2 is SVGAGI. Trimming stripped 6 bases from V and 3 bases from J, with 14 bases between. The length of the CDR3 is 14 residues.

The genes are TRBV14 and TRBJ1-3; D call uncertain. CDR3 length: 13 amino acids. Germline V gene sequence: CDR1 SGHDN, CDR2 FVKESK. The V gene lost 1 base and the J gene lost 5 bases, with 6 bases spanning the gap. The CDR3 reads CASSQVIRNTIYF. The DNA for the CDR3 is TGTGCCAGCAGCCAAGTAATTAGAAACACCATATATTTT.

This rearrangement joins TRBV2 to TRBJ2-7; D might be TRBD2 (6 bases). The CDR3 contains 13 residues. Germline assignment: CDR1 SNHLY and CDR2 FYNNEI. The V and J ends lost 7 bases and 3 bases respectively, with 13 bases between them. CDR3 region: CASMRTKIYEQYF. The CDR3 bases are TGTGCCAGCATGCGGACTAAGATCTACGAGCAGTACTTC.

The chain couples TRBV5-1 to TRBJ1-2; D gene unclear. Trimming shortened V by 4 bases and J by 0 bases, and 13 bases separated the two germline ends. There are 15 residues in the CDR3. The germline V gene encodes CDR1 SGHRS and CDR2 YFSETQ. Here the CDR3 DNA reads TGCGCCAGCAGCCCCAGTTCAGGCCCTAACTATGGCTACACCTTC. This gives the protein CASSPSSGPNYGYTF. Full variable domain (missing parts from reference TRBV5-1 and TRBJ1-2): KAGVTQTPRYLIKTRGQQVTLSCSPISGHRSVSWYQQTPGQGLQFLFEYFSETQRNKGNFPGRFSGRQFSNSRSEMNVSTLELGDSALYLCASSPSSGPNYGYTFGSGTRLTVV.

The chain links TRBV3-1 (or the pseudogene TRBV3-2) to TRBJ2-2; D may be TRBD2 (6 bases). CDR3 length: 15 amino acids. Trimming shortened V by 5 bases and J by 4 bases, and 14 bases separated the two germline ends. The germline gives CDR1 LGHDT, CDR2 YNNKEL (reference sequence). In DNA, the CDR3 is TGTGCCAGCAGCGCGGAGGGGTGGTTCACCGGGGAGCTGTTTTTT. It encodes CASSAEGWFTGELFF.